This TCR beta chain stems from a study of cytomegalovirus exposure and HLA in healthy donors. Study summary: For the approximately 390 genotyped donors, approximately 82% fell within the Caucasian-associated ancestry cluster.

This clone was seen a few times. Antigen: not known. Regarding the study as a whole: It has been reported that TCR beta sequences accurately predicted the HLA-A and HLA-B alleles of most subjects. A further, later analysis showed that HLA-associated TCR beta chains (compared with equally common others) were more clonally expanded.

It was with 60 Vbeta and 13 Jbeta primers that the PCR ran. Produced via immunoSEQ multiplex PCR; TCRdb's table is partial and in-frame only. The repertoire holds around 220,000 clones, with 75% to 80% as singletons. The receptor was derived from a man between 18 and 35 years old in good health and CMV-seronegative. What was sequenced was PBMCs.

In nucleotides, the CDR3 is TGCGCCAGCAGTGGTGGCAGGGGGCGCGATGGCTACACCTTC. Its translation is CASSGGRGRDGYTF. The chain joins TRBV10-2 to TRBJ1-2; TRBD1 agrees at 8 bases. The CDR3 has 14 amino acids. In germline, CDR1 is WSHSY, CDR2 SAAADI. Germline trimming cut 4 bases from V and 6 bases from J; bases unmatched to any gene: 7.